This TCR beta chain is from a study of blood T cell repertoires in COVID-19. Study in general: The United States, Italy and Spain were the sources of the acute and convalescent COVID-19 samples. Sources were T cells, B-cell-depleted T cells, or PBMCs; the material itself was cDNA or gDNA.

TCRdb's table, derived via immunoSEQ multiplex PCR, lists solely in-frame clones and lacks some. The data contain some 170,000 clones, about nine tenths of them singletons. This clone was picked up a small number of times. The sample taken for sequencing was peripheral blood. This TCR was recovered from a woman between 45 and 65 years old with acute or convalescent COVID-19.

This CDR3 reads CACTSGVYTGELFF. The CDR3, as DNA: TGTGCCTGTACTAGCGGAGTATACACCGGGGAGCTGTTTTTT. V gene TRBV30 combines with J gene TRBJ2-2; 8 nucleotides agree with TRBD2. This CDR3 contains 14 residues. The V segment lost 6 bases and the J segment 3 bases; nucleotides outside the gene matches: 6. Germline V gives CDR1 GTSNPN, CDR2 SVGIG (reference sequence).